The 5 T cell receptor beta chains in this list originate from one sample, sequenced in a study of shared clonotypes between healthy human individuals. Generated by immunoSEQ multiplex PCR, the TCRdb table keeps only in-frame clones and is missing some. The sample includes around 2.5 million clones, roughly 93% of them seen just once. The source material was naive CD4+ T cells from PBMCs. Noted subset: CD45RA+ positively selected. The receptors were sampled from a man between 18 and 35 years old in good health. Some clones in this sample may be carry-over from other donors' samples.

The chain uses TRBV20-1 and TRBJ1-2, with D unresolved. The CDR3 consists of 11 residues. Germline assignment: CDR1 DFQATT and CDR2 SNEGSKA (reference sequence). V was cut by 5 bases and J by 10 bases, with 14 bases left in between. The CDR3 DNA follows: TGCAGTGCTGGCGAAGGGCGAGACTACACCTTC. It encodes CSAGEGRDYTF.

The chain recombines TRBV6-5 with TRBJ2-5; a possible D gene is TRBD1 (6 bases). Germline V gene sequence: CDR1 MNHEY, CDR2 SVGAGI. The CDR3 loop spans 15 amino acids. V dropped 6 bases and J dropped 0 bases, with 14 bases sitting between them. CDR3 in DNA: TGTGCCAGCAGACTGACAGGCGCGGACCAAGAGACCCAGTACTTC. Protein product: CASRLTGADQETQYF.

This chain uses TRBV15 with TRBJ2-2; D is perhaps TRBD1 (6 bases). The length of the CDR3 is 16 residues. The ends were cut back, 1 base at V and 3 bases at J, with 12 bases in the middle. Germline-derived CDR1 and CDR2 are LNHNV and YYDKDF (reference sequence). The CDR3 coding sequence is TGTGCCACCAGCAGAGTCCCGGCAGGGGACACCGGGGAGCTGTTTTTT. Translating it yields CATSRVPAGDTGELFF.

The chain combines TRBV5-6 with TRBJ2-7; TRBD2 might be the D (7 bases). CDR1 SGHDT and CDR2 YYEEEE come from the germline V gene. The CDR3 runs to 15 residues. The ends were cut back, 1 base at V and 5 bases at J, with 16 bases in the middle. DNA for the CDR3: TGTGCCAGCAGCTTGCAGGGGCGGGGGCTCCACGAGCAGTACTTC. Translated: CASSLQGRGLHEQYF.

The chain recombines TRBV9 with TRBJ1-2; D may be TRBD1 (5 bases). Germline-derived CDR1 and CDR2 are SGDLS and YYNGEE. The V gene lost 2 bases and the J gene lost 5 bases, with 16 bases spanning the gap. The CDR3 has 15 amino acids. Here the CDR3 reads CASSVRRDSTYGYTF. As DNA, the CDR3 is TGTGCCAGCAGCGTGCGAAGAGACAGTACTTATGGCTACACCTTC.